This TCR beta chain was retrieved from a study of follicular helper T cells after annual influenza vaccination. Study summary: Across the 2013-2014, 2014-2015 and 2015-2016 vaccination seasons, some subjects were resampled.

TCRdb keeps only in-frame clones here, not all; method: immunoSEQ multiplex PCR. The sample consists of 10,000 to 15,000 clones, approximately 78% of them appearing once. The germline V gene encodes CDR1 MNHNY and CDR2 SVGAGI (reference sequence). Unmatched junction bases numbered 7, after V lost 2 bases and J lost 4 bases. The CDR3 runs 15 residues. General observations from the study: Change in circulating plasmablasts correlated with ICOS+CD38+ cTfh clonality change.

The time point is: 2014-2015 season, pre-vaccination. Community-dwelling subjects without influenza vaccination in the prior 6 months were enrolled. Worth noting for this clone: Its antigen is as yet unknown.

Sample: CXCR5- memory CD4+ T cells sorted from blood, taken on the day of influenza vaccination. The TCR sequence derives from an adult who received the influenza vaccine. The chain joins TRBV6-6 to TRBJ2-5; 7 bases are shared with TRBD2. CDR3 nucleotide sequence: TGTGCCAGCAGTTACGTTGCGGGGGTGGGAGAGACCCAGTACTTC. Residues: CASSYVAGVGETQYF.